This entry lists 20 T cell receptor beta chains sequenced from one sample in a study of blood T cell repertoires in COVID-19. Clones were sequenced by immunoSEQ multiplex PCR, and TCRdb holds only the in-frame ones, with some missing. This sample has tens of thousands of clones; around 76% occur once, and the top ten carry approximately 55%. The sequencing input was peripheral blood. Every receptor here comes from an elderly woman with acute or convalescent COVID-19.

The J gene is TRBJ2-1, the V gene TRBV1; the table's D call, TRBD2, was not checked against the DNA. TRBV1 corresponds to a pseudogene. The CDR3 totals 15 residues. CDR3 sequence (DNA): TGCACCAGCAGCCCGGGACTAGCGGCCGACAATGAGCAGTTCTTC. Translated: CTSSPGLAADNEQFF.

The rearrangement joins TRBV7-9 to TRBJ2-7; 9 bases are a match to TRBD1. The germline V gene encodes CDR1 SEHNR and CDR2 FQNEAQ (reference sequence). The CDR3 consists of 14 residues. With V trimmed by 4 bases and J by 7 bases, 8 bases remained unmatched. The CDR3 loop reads CASSWTQGAQEQYF. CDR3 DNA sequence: TGTGCCAGCAGCTGGACACAGGGGGCGCAGGAGCAGTACTTC.

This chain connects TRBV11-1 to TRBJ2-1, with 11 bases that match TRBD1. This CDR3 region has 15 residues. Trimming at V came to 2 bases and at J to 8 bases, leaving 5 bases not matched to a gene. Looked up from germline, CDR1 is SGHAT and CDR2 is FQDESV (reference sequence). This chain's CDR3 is CASSLPGQGADEQFF. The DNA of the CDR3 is TGTGCCAGCAGCTTACCCGGACAGGGGGCTGATGAGCAGTTCTTC. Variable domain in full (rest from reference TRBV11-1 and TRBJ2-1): EAEVAQSPRYKITEKSQAVAFWCDPISGHATLYWYRQILGQGPELLVQFQDESVVDDSQLPKDRFSAERLKGVDSTLKIQPAELGDSAMYLCASSLPGQGADEQFFGPGTRLTVL.

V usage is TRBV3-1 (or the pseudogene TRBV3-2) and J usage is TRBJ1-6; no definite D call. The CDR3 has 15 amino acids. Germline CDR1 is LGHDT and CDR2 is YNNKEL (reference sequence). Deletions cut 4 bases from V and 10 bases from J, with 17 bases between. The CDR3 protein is CASSRSSGLNSPLHF. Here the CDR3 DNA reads TGTGCCAGCAGCCGATCCTCCGGGTTGAACTCACCCCTCCACTTT.

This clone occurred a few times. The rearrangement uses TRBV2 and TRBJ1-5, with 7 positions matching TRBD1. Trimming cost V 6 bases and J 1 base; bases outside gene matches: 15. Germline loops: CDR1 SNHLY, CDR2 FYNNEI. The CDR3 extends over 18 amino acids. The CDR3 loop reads CASRANRGHSSSNQPQHF. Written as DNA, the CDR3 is TGTGCCAGCAGGGCAAACAGGGGCCACTCTTCCAGCAATCAGCCCCAGCATTTT.

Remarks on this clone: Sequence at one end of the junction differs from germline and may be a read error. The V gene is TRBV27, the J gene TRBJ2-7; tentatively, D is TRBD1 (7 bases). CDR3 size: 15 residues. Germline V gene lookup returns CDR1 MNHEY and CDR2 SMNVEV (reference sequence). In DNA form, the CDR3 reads TGTGCCTGCAGTGGGTCAGGGGGGCGGACCTACGAGCAGTACTTC. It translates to CACSGSGGRTYEQYF.

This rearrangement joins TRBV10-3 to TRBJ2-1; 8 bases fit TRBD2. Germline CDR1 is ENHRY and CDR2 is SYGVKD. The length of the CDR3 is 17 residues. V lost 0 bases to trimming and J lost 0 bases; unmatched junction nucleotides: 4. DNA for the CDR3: TGTGCCATCAGTGAGTCGATCGGGGGGGCCTCCTACAATGAGCAGTTCTTC. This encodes CAISESIGGASYNEQFF.

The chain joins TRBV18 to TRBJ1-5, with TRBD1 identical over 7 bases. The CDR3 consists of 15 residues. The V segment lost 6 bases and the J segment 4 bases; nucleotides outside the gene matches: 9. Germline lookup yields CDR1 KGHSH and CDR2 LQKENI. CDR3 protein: CASSPRDSNNQPQHF. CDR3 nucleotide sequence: TGTGCCAGCTCCCCCCGGGACAGTAATAATCAGCCCCAGCATTTT.

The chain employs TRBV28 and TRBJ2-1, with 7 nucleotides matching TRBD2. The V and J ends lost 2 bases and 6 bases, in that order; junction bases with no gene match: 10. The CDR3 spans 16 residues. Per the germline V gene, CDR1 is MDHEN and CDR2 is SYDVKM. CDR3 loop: CASSLVTGGSGNEQFF. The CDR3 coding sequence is TGTGCCAGCAGTTTAGTAACGGGAGGTTCTGGCAATGAGCAGTTCTTC.

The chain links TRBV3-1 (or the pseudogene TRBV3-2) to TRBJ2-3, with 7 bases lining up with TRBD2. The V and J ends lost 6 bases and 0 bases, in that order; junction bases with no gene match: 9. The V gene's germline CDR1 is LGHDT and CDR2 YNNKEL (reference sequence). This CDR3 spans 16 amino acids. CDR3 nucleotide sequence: TGTGCCAGCAGTACCGAGTGGCGGGAGAGCACAGATACGCAGTATTTT. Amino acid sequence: CASSTEWRESTDTQYF.

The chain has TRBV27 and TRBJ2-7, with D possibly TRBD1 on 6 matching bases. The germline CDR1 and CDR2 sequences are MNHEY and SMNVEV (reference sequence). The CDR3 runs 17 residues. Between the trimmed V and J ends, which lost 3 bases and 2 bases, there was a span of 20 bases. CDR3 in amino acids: CASSFGGHRDTPYEQYF. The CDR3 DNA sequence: TGTGCCAGCAGTTTCGGTGGGCACCGGGACACACCCTACGAGCAGTACTTC.

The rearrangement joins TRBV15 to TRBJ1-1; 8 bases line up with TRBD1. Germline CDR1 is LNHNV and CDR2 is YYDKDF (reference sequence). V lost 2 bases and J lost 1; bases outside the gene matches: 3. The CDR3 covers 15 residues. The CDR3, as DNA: TGTGCCACCAGCAGACGGACAGGGAGGAACACTGAAGCTTTCTTT. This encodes CATSRRTGRNTEAFF.

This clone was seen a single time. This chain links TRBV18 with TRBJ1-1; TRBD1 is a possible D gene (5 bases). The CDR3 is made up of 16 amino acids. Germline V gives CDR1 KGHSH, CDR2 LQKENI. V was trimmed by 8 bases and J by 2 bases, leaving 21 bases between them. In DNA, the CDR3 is TGTGCCAGCCCAACGGGGGATGAGGATAGAAACACTGAAGCTTTCTTT. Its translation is CASPTGDEDRNTEAFF.

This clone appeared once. The CDR3 nucleotides read TGTGCCAGCAGTCCCTCGACAGATTACAATCAGCCCCAGCATTTT. Translation gives CASSPSTDYNQPQHF. The rearrangement links TRBV2 to TRBJ1-5; TRBD1 might be the D (5 bases). In germline, CDR1 is SNHLY, CDR2 FYNNEI. Between the trimmed V and J ends, which lost 5 bases and 3 bases, there was a span of 14 bases. The CDR3 covers 15 residues.

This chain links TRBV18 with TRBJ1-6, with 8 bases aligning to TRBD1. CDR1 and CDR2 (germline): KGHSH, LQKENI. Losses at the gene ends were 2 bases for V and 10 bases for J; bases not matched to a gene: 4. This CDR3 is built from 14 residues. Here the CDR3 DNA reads TGTGCCAGCTCACCAGGAGACAGGGGATCACCCCTCCACTTT. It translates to CASSPGDRGSPLHF.

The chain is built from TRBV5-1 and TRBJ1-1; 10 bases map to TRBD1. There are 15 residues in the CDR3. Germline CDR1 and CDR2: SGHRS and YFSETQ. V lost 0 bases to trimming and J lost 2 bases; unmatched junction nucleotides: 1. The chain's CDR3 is CASSLGTGGNTEAFF. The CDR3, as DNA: TGCGCCAGCAGCTTGGGGACAGGGGGAAACACTGAAGCTTTCTTT. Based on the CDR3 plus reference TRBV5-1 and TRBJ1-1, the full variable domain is KAGVTQTPRYLIKTRGQQVTLSCSPISGHRSVSWYQQTPGQGLQFLFEYFSETQRNKGNFPGRFSGRQFSNSRSEMNVSTLELGDSALYLCASSLGTGGNTEAFFGQGTRLTVV.

The CDR3 DNA sequence: TGTGCCATCAGTGAGTCTCGAGAGTATGGCTACACCTTC. Encoded protein: CAISESREYGYTF. The rearrangement links TRBV10-3 to TRBJ1-2, with D hard to call. The CDR3 loop spans 13 amino acids. V was cut by 0 bases and J by 5 bases, with 7 bases left in between. Germline CDR1 is ENHRY and CDR2 is SYGVKD.

The CDR3, as DNA: TGTGCCAGCAGCTCCAGACTAGCGGACTACGAGCAGTACTTC. It encodes CASSSRLADYEQYF. The V call is TRBV3-1 (or the pseudogene TRBV3-2), the J call TRBJ2-7; TRBD2 agrees at 9 bases. V was clipped by 5 bases and J by 3 bases; unmatched bases: 5. The CDR3 loop spans 14 amino acids. Looked up from germline, CDR1 is LGHDT and CDR2 is YNNKEL (reference sequence).

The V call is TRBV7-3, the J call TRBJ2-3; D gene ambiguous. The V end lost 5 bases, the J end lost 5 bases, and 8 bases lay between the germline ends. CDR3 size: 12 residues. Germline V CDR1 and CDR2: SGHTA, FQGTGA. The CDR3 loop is CASSRRGDTQYF. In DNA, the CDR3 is TGTGCCAGCAGCCGCAGAGGAGATACGCAGTATTTT.

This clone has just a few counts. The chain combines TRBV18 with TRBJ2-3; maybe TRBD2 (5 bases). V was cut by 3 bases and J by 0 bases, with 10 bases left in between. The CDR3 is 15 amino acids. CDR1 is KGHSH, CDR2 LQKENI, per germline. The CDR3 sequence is CASSPRATSTDTQYF. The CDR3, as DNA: TGTGCCAGCTCACCGAGGGCGACTAGCACAGATACGCAGTATTTT.